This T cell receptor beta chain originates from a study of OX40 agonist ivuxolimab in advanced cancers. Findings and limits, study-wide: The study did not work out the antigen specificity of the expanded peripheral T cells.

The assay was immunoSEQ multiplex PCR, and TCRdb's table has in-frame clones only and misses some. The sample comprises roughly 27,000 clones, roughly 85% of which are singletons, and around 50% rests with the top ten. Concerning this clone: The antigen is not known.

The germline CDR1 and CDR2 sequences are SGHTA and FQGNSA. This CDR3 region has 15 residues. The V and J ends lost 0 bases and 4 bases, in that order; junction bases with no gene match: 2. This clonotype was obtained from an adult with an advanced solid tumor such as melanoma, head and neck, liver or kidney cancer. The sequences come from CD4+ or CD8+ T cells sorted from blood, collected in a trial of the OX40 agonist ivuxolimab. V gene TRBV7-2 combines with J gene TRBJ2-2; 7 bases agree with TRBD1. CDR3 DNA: TGTGCCAGCAGCTTAGCCAGGGACAGCACCGGGGAGCTGTTTTTT. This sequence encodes CASSLARDSTGELFF.